These 25 T cell receptor beta chains were sequenced from one sample in a study of T cell repertoires in aging, cancer and after chemotherapy. Multiplex touch-down PCR with TRB-A/B primers amplified rearranged V-D-J TRB sequences. Each CDR3 protein is one row after TCRdb ran MiXCR on the multiplex PCR reads. The sample yields about 5,200 distinct CDR3 sequences, approximately 29% seen once. The template was genomic DNA from peripheral blood, not RNA. The sequenced sample was blood. All receptors derive from a human donor in good health.

This clonotype is judged medium-sized. The chain combines TRBV29-1 with TRBJ2-7, with 7 bases fitting TRBD1. CDR3 length equals 15 residues. Germline CDR1 SQVTM, CDR2 ANQGSEA. V lost 2 bases to trimming and J lost 5 bases; unmatched junction nucleotides: 12. The CDR3 spells CSVENIRTGSNEQYF. For the CDR3, the DNA is TGCAGCGTTGAAAATATTCGGACAGGCAGCAACGAGCAGTACTTC.

A single count supports this clonotype. V is TRBV28 and J is TRBJ2-7; D unclear. Between the trimmed V and J ends, which lost 5 bases and 6 bases, there was a span of 11 bases. CDR3 length equals 12 residues. Germline V gene data show CDR1 as MDHEN and CDR2 as SYDVKM. The chain's CDR3 is CASSPRPLEQYF. The CDR3 nucleotides read TGTGCCAGCAGTCCCCGGCCCCTCGAGCAGTACTTC. Drawing the rest from reference TRBV28 and TRBJ2-7, the complete variable domain is DVKVTQSSRYLVKRTGEKVFLECVQDMDHENMFWYRQDPGLGLRLIYFSYDVKMKEKGDIPEGYSVSREKKERFSLILESASTNQTSMYLCASSPRPLEQYFGPGTRLTVT.

The V gene is TRBV6-2 or TRBV6-3, the J gene TRBJ2-7; D might be TRBD1 or TRBD2, each matching 5 bases. The V and J ends lost 6 bases and 6 bases respectively, with 12 bases between them. The CDR3 is made up of 12 amino acids. Germline assignment: CDR1 MNHEY and CDR2 SVGEGT. CDR3 DNA sequence: TGTGCCAGCAGCCCCATCGGGGCCGAGCAGTACTTC. Amino acids: CASSPIGAEQYF.

This clonotype is classed as medium-sized. J is TRBJ2-7 and V is TRBV13; D unresolved. V was clipped by 5 bases and J by 1 base, with 9 bases between them. CDR1 is PRHDT and CDR2 is FYEKMQ in the germline V gene (reference sequence). This CDR3 is built from 13 residues. The DNA for the CDR3 is TGTGCCAGCAGCCAAGGGAAATCCTACGAGCAGTACTTC. Its protein is CASSQGKSYEQYF.

The J gene is TRBJ1-5, the V gene TRBV19; TRBD1 is a possible D gene (5 bases). The CDR3 totals 13 residues. With 1 base removed from V and 9 bases from J, the gap between germline ends came to 10 bases. Germline V gives CDR1 LNHDA, CDR2 SQIVND (reference sequence). DNA of the CDR3: TGTGCCAGTAGTATAGGACAGAGGCTGCCCCAGCATTTT. Protein sequence: CASSIGQRLPQHF.

The chain employs TRBV5-4 and TRBJ1-5; D may be TRBD1 (6 bases). This CDR3 is 14 amino acids long. Germline V gene sequence: CDR1 SGHNT, CDR2 YYREEE (reference sequence). V was clipped by 2 bases and J by 6 bases, with 12 bases between them. CDR3 sequence: CASSLRGASQPQHF. The CDR3 DNA follows: TGTGCCAGCAGCTTAAGGGGGGCCAGTCAGCCCCAGCATTTT.

The V gene is TRBV19, the J gene TRBJ1-5; TRBD1 matches 8 bases. The CDR3 has 16 residues. The ends lost 4 bases at V and 5 bases at J; junction bases unmatched: 10. Germline values: CDR1 LNHDA, CDR2 SQIVND (reference sequence). CDR3 coding DNA: TGTGCCAGTAGTAGCCCTCCGGGACAGGTTTATCAGCCCCAGCATTTT. Its protein is CASSSPPGQVYQPQHF.

This rearrangement joins TRBV18 to TRBJ2-2; perhaps TRBD1 as D (6 bases). Germline assignment: CDR1 KGHSH and CDR2 LQKENI. Trimming stripped 2 bases from V and 0 bases from J, with 31 bases between. The CDR3 covers 23 residues. CDR3 DNA sequence: TGTGCCAGCTCACCAGGGGCCTTCGATCCCGGCAGGGGATCCTATTCGAACACCGGGGAGCTGTTTTTT. Translating gives CASSPGAFDPGRGSYSNTGELFF.

The chain links TRBV6-5 to TRBJ1-1; TRBD1 is a possible D gene (6 bases). Germline CDR1 MNHEY, CDR2 SVGAGI. V was clipped by 7 bases and J by 4 bases, with 13 bases between them. This CDR3 is 13 amino acids long. The CDR3 loop reads CASNQGFGTEAFF. The CDR3 DNA is TGTGCCAGCAATCAGGGGTTTGGCACTGAAGCTTTCTTT.

This clonotype is classed as large. The rearrangement links TRBV19 to TRBJ2-3; 11 bases align to TRBD1. J lost 4 bases, V lost 3 bases, and 3 bases had no gene match. The CDR3 runs to 15 residues. Per the germline V gene, CDR1 is LNHDA and CDR2 is SQIVND (reference sequence). CDR3 DNA sequence: TGTGCCAGTAGTATCGGACAGGGGGCCGCAGATACGCAGTATTTT. Translation gives CASSIGQGAADTQYF.

This clonotype has just a few counts. The chain carries TRBV30 and TRBJ1-6; D is perhaps TRBD1 (5 bases). The CDR3 spans 14 residues. Trimming took 7 bases from V and 5 from J, leaving 15 bases between them. Germline CDR1 GTSNPN, CDR2 SVGIG (reference sequence). The CDR3 DNA follows: TGTGCCTTCAAGGGGACCGCCAATAATTCACCCCTCCACTTT. This translates into CAFKGTANNSPLHF.

This chain links TRBV5-1 with TRBJ2-5; possibly TRBD1 or TRBD2 for D (6 bases each). Germline V gene data show CDR1 as SGHRS and CDR2 as YFSETQ. The CDR3 has 15 residues. V dropped 3 bases and J dropped 0 bases, with 12 bases sitting between them. Here the CDR3 DNA reads TGCGCCAGCAGCTCCGCGGGACACAACCAAGAGACCCAGTACTTC. It encodes CASSSAGHNQETQYF. The variable domain in full, completed from reference TRBV5-1 and TRBJ2-5, reads KAGVTQTPRYLIKTRGQQVTLSCSPISGHRSVSWYQQTPGQGLQFLFEYFSETQRNKGNFPGRFSGRQFSNSRSEMNVSTLELGDSALYLCASSSAGHNQETQYFGPGTRLLVL.

This clonotype is categorized as medium-sized. This chain connects TRBV6-5 to TRBJ2-1, with D tentatively TRBD2 (7 bases). Germline V gene data show CDR1 as MNHEY and CDR2 as SVGAGI. The CDR3 has 17 residues. The V and J ends lost 6 bases and 2 bases respectively, with 20 bases between them. As DNA, the CDR3 is TGTGCCAGCAGGCCCTCCCGCGGGGGCGGGCCCTACAATGAGCAGTTCTTC. As protein: CASRPSRGGGPYNEQFF.

The J gene is TRBJ2-2, the V gene TRBV20-1, with D perhaps given as TRBD1 or TRBD2 (5 bases each). V shed 5 bases and J shed 7 bases, with 20 bases lying between them. Germline CDR1 and CDR2: DFQATT and SNEGSKA (reference sequence). The length of the CDR3 is 15 residues. In DNA form, the CDR3 reads TGCAGTGCTTCCCTCCTTCCGGGGACGGGCGGGGAGCTGTTTTTT. Its translation is CSASLLPGTGGELFF.

V usage is TRBV6-2 or TRBV6-3 and J usage is TRBJ2-7; TRBD1 aligns across 9 bases. Germline trimming cut 2 bases from V and 2 bases from J; bases unmatched to any gene: 7. Germline values: CDR1 MNHEY, CDR2 SVGEGT. The CDR3 runs 16 residues. This CDR3 reads CASSYPGQGITYEQYF. DNA of the CDR3: TGTGCCAGCAGTTACCCGGGACAGGGAATAACCTACGAGCAGTACTTC.

The chain links TRBV6-1 to TRBJ1-2; D not resolved. The CDR3 sequence is 14 residues long. The V gene lost 3 bases and the J gene lost 4 bases, with 12 bases spanning the gap. Germline loops: CDR1 MNHNS, CDR2 SASEGT. The CDR3 DNA reads TGTGCCAGCAGTGACCCAACGGAGTCCTATGGCTACACCTTC. Protein product: CASSDPTESYGYTF.

As DNA, the CDR3 is TGTGCCAGCAGCTTGGGGTACGGGGGGAGCAACGAGCAGTACTTC. Its translation is CASSLGYGGSNEQYF. J is TRBJ2-7 and V is TRBV5-5, with TRBD2 matching 7 bases. The length of the CDR3 is 15 residues. V gave up 0 bases and J gave up 5 bases; unmatched junction bases: 8. In germline, CDR1 is SGHKS, CDR2 YYEKEE (reference sequence). Based on the CDR3 plus reference TRBV5-5 and TRBJ2-7, the full variable domain is DAGVTQSPTHLIKTRGQQVTLRCSPISGHKSVSWYQQVLGQGPQFIFQYYEKEERGRGNFPDRFSARQFPNYSSELNVNALLLGDSALYLCASSLGYGGSNEQYFGPGTRLTVT.

J is TRBJ2-1 and V is TRBV6-2 or TRBV6-3, with a tentative D call TRBD1 (6 bases). CDR1 MNHEY and CDR2 SVGEGT come from the germline V gene. CDR3 length: 15 residues. Trimming shortened V by 0 bases and J by 1 base, and 7 bases separated the two germline ends. CDR3 residues: CASSYSTGSYNEQFF. The CDR3, as DNA: TGTGCCAGCAGTTACTCGACAGGATCCTACAATGAGCAGTTCTTC.

This clonotype was counted a few times. V gene TRBV30 combines with J gene TRBJ1-1; no definite D call. The CDR3 is 13 residues long. Trimming removed 0 bases from V and 2 bases from J, with 7 bases in between. CDR1 is GTSNPN and CDR2 is SVGIG in the germline V gene (reference sequence). The chain's CDR3 is CAWSVQVNTEAFF. The DNA of the CDR3 is TGTGCCTGGAGTGTTCAGGTAAACACTGAAGCTTTCTTT. The whole variable domain, remainder taken from reference TRBV30 and TRBJ1-1, is SQTIHQWPATLVQPVGSPLSLECTVEGTSNPNLYWYRQAAGRGLQLLFYSVGIGQISSEVPQNLSASRPQDRQFILSSKKLLLSDSGFYLCAWSVQVNTEAFFGQGTRLTVV.

This clonotype showed up just once. This chain connects TRBV6-5 to TRBJ1-2; possible D gene TRBD1, 5 bases. There are 15 residues in the CDR3. Germline V gives CDR1 MNHEY, CDR2 SVGAGI. The ends were cut back, 0 bases at V and 5 bases at J, with 13 bases in the middle. CDR3 protein: CASSYSAGRAYGYTF. The CDR3 nucleotides read TGTGCCAGCAGTTACTCGGCAGGGAGGGCGTATGGCTACACCTTC.

This clonotype was seen just once. The rearrangement links TRBV7-9 to TRBJ2-7, with 7 bases fitting TRBD1. The CDR3 runs to 13 residues. Germline trimming cut 8 bases from V and 3 bases from J; bases unmatched to any gene: 7. The germline CDR1 and CDR2 sequences are SEHNR and FQNEAQ (reference sequence). As DNA, the CDR3 is TGTGCCAGCTCCCGGGACAGCTTCTACGAGCAGTACTTC. Residues: CASSRDSFYEQYF.

The chain has TRBV20-1 and TRBJ2-2; D uncertain. The CDR3 runs to 11 residues. Germline CDR1 DFQATT, CDR2 SNEGSKA (reference sequence). With 6 bases removed from V and 7 bases from J, the gap between germline ends came to 9 bases. The CDR3 protein is CSAGRDGELFF. The CDR3 region has the DNA TGCAGTGCCGGTCGTGACGGGGAGCTGTTTTTT.

This clonotype was seen more than once but under ten times. This rearrangement joins TRBV30 to TRBJ1-3; maybe TRBD1 (6 bases). The CDR3 has 14 amino acids. With 5 bases removed from V and 1 base from J, the gap between germline ends came to 12 bases. Germline loops: CDR1 GTSNPN, CDR2 SVGIG (reference sequence). The CDR3 nucleotides are TGTGCCTGGGGACAGTATAATTCTGGAAACACCATATATTTT. Protein: CAWGQYNSGNTIYF.

This clonotype was counted between two and nine times. This chain connects TRBV7-9 to TRBJ2-5, with D perhaps matching TRBD2 (6 bases). The CDR3 is 14 amino acids. Germline V lookup: CDR1 SEHNR, CDR2 FQNEAQ (reference sequence). Trimming removed 4 bases at V and 5 bases at J, with 14 bases between. In nucleotides, the CDR3 is TGTGCCAGCAGCTCACCTGGGGGGAGGGAGACCCAGTACTTC. Protein: CASSSPGGRETQYF.

The chain uses TRBV5-6 and TRBJ1-1, with D tentatively TRBD1 (6 bases). CDR1 is SGHDT, CDR2 YYEEEE, per germline. CDR3 length equals 12 residues. Trimming cost V 4 bases and J 10 bases, with 14 bases left between them. The DNA of the CDR3 is TGTGCCAGCAGCAGGGGGGGGGATGGAGCTTTCTTT. Residues: CASSRGGDGAFF.